This is a list of T cell receptor beta chains from one sample in a study of blood T cell repertoires in COVID-19. Generated by immunoSEQ multiplex PCR, the TCRdb table keeps only in-frame clones and is missing some. The data hold about 220,000 clones, with 82% observed a single time. Sequenced: peripheral blood. The receptors shown here come from a woman aged 65 to 85 with COVID-19, enrolled during active disease. CDR3s include the opening cysteine and the closing phenylalanine or tryptophan. Fields, in order: D gene, J gene, V gene, clone size, CDR3 protein, CDR3 DNA. The D gene is left open where the match is weak. Part of the rows lack a size; the others show once, few, many or a class for expanded clones.

D: -
J: TRBJ1-5
V: TRBV2
size: few
CDR3: CASSGTGGEYQPQHF
DNA: TGTGCCAGCAGTGGGACGGGGGGGGAGTATCAGCCCCAGCATTTT

D: -
J: TRBJ1-4
V: TRBV28
size: -
CDR3: CASVSQGYEKLFF
DNA: TGTGCCAGCGTGAGTCAGGGGTACGAAAAACTGTTTTTT

D: TRBD1
J: TRBJ1-2
V: TRBV27
size: -
CDR3: CASSPARQGYGYTF
DNA: TGTGCCAGCAGTCCCGCCCGACAGGGGTATGGCTACACCTTC

D: -
J: TRBJ1-3
V: TRBV2
size: once
CDR3: CASRAGVSGNTIYF
DNA: TGTGCCAGCAGGGCCGGGGTCTCTGGAAACACCATATATTTT

D: -
J: TRBJ1-5
V: TRBV6-5
size: -
CDR3: CASSYSISGGQPRHF
DNA: TGTGCCAGCAGTTACTCGATATCCGGGGGGCAGCCCCGGCATTTT

D: TRBD1
J: TRBJ1-5
V: TRBV24-1
size: -
CDR3: CATSAGDRGRFQPQHF
DNA: TGTGCCACCAGTGCTGGGGACAGGGGGCGATTTCAGCCCCAGCATTTT

D: TRBD1
J: TRBJ2-2
V: TRBV19
size: once
CDR3: CASRGDRANTGELFF
DNA: TGTGCCAGTAGAGGTGACAGGGCGAACACCGGGGAGCTGTTTTTT

D: -
J: TRBJ2-2
V: TRBV12-3/TRBV12-4
size: -
CDR3: CASTISGPGELFF
DNA: TGTGCCAGCACAATTAGCGGCCCCGGGGAGCTGTTTTTT

D: TRBD1
J: TRBJ2-1
V: TRBV14
size: -
CDR3: CASSHLGGEQFF
DNA: TGTGCCAGCAGCCATCTAGGGGGCGAGCAGTTCTTC

D: -
J: TRBJ2-6
V: TRBV18
size: once
CDR3: CASSPLQGGASGANVLTF
DNA: TGTGCCAGCTCACCACTCCAGGGAGGTGCCTCTGGGGCCAACGTCCTGACTTTC

D: TRBD1
J: TRBJ1-5
V: TRBV6-5
size: -
CDR3: CASREGASQPQHF
DNA: TGTGCCAGCAGAGAGGGGGCGAGTCAGCCCCAGCATTTT

D: -
J: TRBJ1-2
V: TRBV19
size: -
CDR3: CASSIVRADYGYTF
DNA: TGTGCCAGTAGTATCGTGCGGGCGGACTATGGCTACACCTTC

D: -
J: TRBJ1-1
V: TRBV7-9
size: -
CDR3: CASSLGGGTPEAFF
DNA: TGTGCCAGCAGCTTAGGGGGGGGGACACCTGAAGCTTTCTTT

D: TRBD1
J: TRBJ1-3
V: TRBV9
size: few
CDR3: CASSVNGQAGNTIYF
DNA: TGTGCCAGCAGCGTAAACGGACAGGCTGGAAACACCATATATTTT

D: TRBD1
J: TRBJ2-7
V: TRBV10-3
size: once
CDR3: CAITESDRGNGYEQYF
DNA: TGTGCCATCACCGAGTCTGACAGGGGAAACGGCTACGAGCAGTACTTC

D: -
J: TRBJ1-2
V: TRBV5-6
size: -
CDR3: CASSLIGVGLEPSDYGYTF
DNA: TGTGCCAGCAGCTTGATAGGGGTGGGTTTGGAACCCTCTGATTATGGCTACACCTTC

D: -
J: TRBJ2-5
V: TRBV28
size: -
CDR3: CASSLNSGLETQYF
DNA: TGTGCCAGCAGTTTAAATTCCGGGTTGGAGACCCAGTACTTC

D: -
J: TRBJ1-1
V: TRBV19
size: -
CDR3: CASRTPSGRTEAFF
DNA: TGTGCCAGCAGAACACCGAGCGGGAGGACTGAAGCTTTCTTT

D: TRBD2
J: TRBJ2-7
V: TRBV5-1
size: -
CDR3: CASSPRLAGPTEQYF
DNA: TGCGCCAGCAGCCCCCGACTAGCGGGACCCACCGAGCAGTACTTC

D: -
J: TRBJ2-5
V: TRBV7-9
size: -
CDR3: CASSFLGGGGETQYF
DNA: TGTGCCAGCAGCTTCCTAGGAGGGGGCGGGGAGACCCAGTACTTC

D: -
J: TRBJ2-2
V: TRBV2
size: -
CDR3: CASSVGLGLLNTGELFF
DNA: TGTGCCAGCAGTGTGGGGTTAGGACTACTGAACACCGGGGAGCTGTTTTTT

D: TRBD1
J: TRBJ1-5
V: TRBV6-5
size: -
CDR3: CAYSQGAGNQPQHF
DNA: TGTGCCTATTCTCAGGGGGCCGGCAATCAGCCCCAGCATTTT

D: TRBD1
J: TRBJ1-5
V: TRBV24-1
size: few
CDR3: CATNKGQGQPQHF
DNA: TGTGCCACCAATAAGGGACAGGGACAGCCCCAGCATTTT

D: TRBD1
J: TRBJ1-2
V: TRBV10-3
size: -
CDR3: CAISESLQGRGYTF
DNA: TGTGCCATCAGTGAGTCGCTACAGGGGAGAGGCTACACCTTC

D: TRBD2
J: TRBJ2-5
V: TRBV5-1
size: -
CDR3: CASSLPSGLAAETQYF
DNA: TGCGCCAGCAGCTTGCCGTCTGGACTAGCGGCAGAGACCCAGTACTTC

D: TRBD1
J: TRBJ2-5
V: TRBV15
size: few
CDR3: CATSRGTGETQYF
DNA: TGTGCCACCAGCAGAGGGACAGGAGAGACCCAGTACTTC